Included here is one T cell receptor beta chain sequence, with context. Recruitment covered 20 to 25 US areas and drew participants whose ages spanned roughly 18 to 90 years. Recovery among Cohort 3 donors was established by two negative PCRs, clearance, or symptom resolution. Study processing details: Amplification of reference gene primers provided the estimated nucleated cell counts. Here immunoSEQ multiplex PCR was the method, and the copy in TCRdb shows in-frame clones only, minus some. The DNA gave D and trimming, while V, J and clone size come from that table. Of fewer than 300,000 clones listed, approximately 90% are singletons. The CDR3 is 13 residues long. Germline CDR1 and CDR2: DFQATT and SNEGSKA (reference sequence). V dropped 3 bases and J dropped 4 bases, with 13 bases sitting between them. The source of the sample is a study of blood T cell repertoires in COVID-19.

The origin of this receptor is a woman in her 30s who had recovered from COVID-19. The specimen sequenced was PBMCs or T cells enriched from blood (not recorded which). The chain uses TRBV20-1 and TRBJ2-7; a possible D gene is TRBD1 (6 bases). CDR3 amino acids: CSASQGLLYEQYF. The CDR3, as DNA: TGCAGTGCTAGTCAGGGGCTTTTGTACGAGCAGTACTTC.